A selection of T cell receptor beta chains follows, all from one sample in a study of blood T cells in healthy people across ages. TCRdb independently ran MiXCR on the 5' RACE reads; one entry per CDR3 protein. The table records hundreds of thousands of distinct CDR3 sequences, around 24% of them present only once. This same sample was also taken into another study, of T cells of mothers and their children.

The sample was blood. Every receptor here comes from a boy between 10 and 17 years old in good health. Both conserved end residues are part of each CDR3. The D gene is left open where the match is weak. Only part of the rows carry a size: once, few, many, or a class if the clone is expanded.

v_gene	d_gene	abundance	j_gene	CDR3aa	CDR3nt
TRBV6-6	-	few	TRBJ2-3	CASSYSGIAVRDTQYF	TGTGCCAGCAGTTACTCGGGGATAGCGGTGCGGGATACGCAGTATTTT
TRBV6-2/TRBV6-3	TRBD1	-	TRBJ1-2	CAIQGQGANYGYTF	TGTGCCATCCAGGGACAGGGGGCGAACTATGGCTACACCTTC
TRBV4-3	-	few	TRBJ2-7	CASSPEWSAYEQYF	TGCGCCAGCAGCCCGGAGTGGTCTGCCTACGAGCAGTACTTC
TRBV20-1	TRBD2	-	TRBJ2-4	CSAPGLAVAKNIQYF	TGCAGTGCCCCCGGACTAGCGGTAGCCAAAAACATTCAGTACTTC
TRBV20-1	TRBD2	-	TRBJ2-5	CSAYQGGGVQETQYF	TGCAGTGCTTATCAGGGTGGGGGGGTCCAAGAGACCCAGTACTTC
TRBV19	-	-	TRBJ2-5	CASSIGWGSQETQYF	TGTGCCAGTAGTATAGGGTGGGGCTCCCAAGAGACCCAGTACTTC
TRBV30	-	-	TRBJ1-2	CAWSVPPANYGYTF	TGTGCCTGGAGTGTACCGCCGGCGAACTATGGCTACACCTTC
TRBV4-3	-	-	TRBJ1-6	CASSQFLEGYNSPLHF	TGCGCCAGCAGCCAATTTCTGGAGGGGTATAATTCACCCCTCCACTTT
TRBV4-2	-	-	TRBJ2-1	CASSAEAAPYNEQFF	TGTGCCAGCAGCGCCGAGGCGGCTCCCTACAATGAGCAGTTCTTC
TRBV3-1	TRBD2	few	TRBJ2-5	CASSQPRSGRATKTQYF	TGTGCCAGCAGCCAACCGAGGAGCGGGAGGGCCACTAAGACCCAGTACTTC
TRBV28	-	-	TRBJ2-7	CASRQTRDSQAVEQYF	TGTGCCAGCAGACAAACCCGCGACAGTCAGGCCGTCGAGCAGTACTTC
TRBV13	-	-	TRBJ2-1	CASSSAGRSYNEQFF	TGTGCCAGCAGCTCGGCGGGGCGCTCCTACAATGAGCAGTTCTTC
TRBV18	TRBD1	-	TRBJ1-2	CASSLSRDSETDRYGYTF	TGTGCCAGCTCACTTTCCCGGGACAGCGAAACCGATCGCTATGGCTACACCTTC
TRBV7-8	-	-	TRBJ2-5	CASSYAGFAETQYF	TGTGCCAGCAGTTATGCAGGGTTTGCAGAGACCCAGTACTTC
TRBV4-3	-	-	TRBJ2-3	CASSPHATPYTDTQYF	TGCGCCAGCAGCCCTCATGCCACGCCCTACACAGATACGCAGTATTTT
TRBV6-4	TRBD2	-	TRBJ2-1	CASSKAGGPLDEQFF	TGTGCCAGCAGTAAAGCGGGAGGGCCTTTGGATGAGCAGTTCTTC
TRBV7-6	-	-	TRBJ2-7	CASSTGPRFYEQYF	TGTGCCAGCAGCACGGGACCGCGCTTCTACGAGCAGTACTTC
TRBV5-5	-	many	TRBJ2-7	CASSRGWTTYEQYF	TGTGCCAGCAGCCGGGGCTGGACAACCTACGAGCAGTACTTC
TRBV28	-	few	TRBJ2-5	CASSLGGGKTQYF	TGTGCCAGCAGTTTAGGGGGTGGAAAGACCCAGTACTTC
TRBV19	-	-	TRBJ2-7	CASSIGAIWSEQYF	TGTGCCAGTAGTATAGGGGCCATTTGGAGCGAGCAGTACTTC
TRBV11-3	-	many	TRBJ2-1	CASSLDLGNEQFF	TGTGCCAGCAGCTTAGATCTGGGGAATGAGCAGTTCTTC
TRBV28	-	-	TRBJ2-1	CASSRDIEQFF	TGTGCCAGCAGCCGGGACATTGAGCAGTTCTTC
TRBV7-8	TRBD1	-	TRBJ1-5	CASSFLDRESNQPQHF	TGTGCCAGCAGCTTTTTAGACAGGGAGAGCAATCAGCCCCAGCATTTT
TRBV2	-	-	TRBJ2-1	CASSERGRTNEQFF	TGTGCCAGCAGTGAGAGGGGGAGGACGAATGAGCAGTTCTTC
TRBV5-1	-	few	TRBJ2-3	CASSLDQASLDTQYF	TGCGCCAGCAGCTTGGACCAAGCCTCGCTTGATACGCAGTATTTT
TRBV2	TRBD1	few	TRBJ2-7	CASRNRDRGGEQYF	TGTGCCAGCAGGAACCGGGACAGGGGTGGCGAGCAGTACTTC
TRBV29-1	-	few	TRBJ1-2	CSVEVWAGDYGYTF	TGCAGCGTTGAGGTATGGGCGGGGGACTATGGCTACACCTTC
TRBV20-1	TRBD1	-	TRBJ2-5	CSARYPGQLLYQETQYF	TGCAGTGCTAGATACCCGGGACAGCTTTTGTACCAAGAGACCCAGTACTTC
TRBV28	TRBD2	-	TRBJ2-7	CASSLRRLAGPYEQYF	TGTGCCAGCAGTCTCCGGCGACTAGCGGGGCCGTACGAGCAGTACTTC
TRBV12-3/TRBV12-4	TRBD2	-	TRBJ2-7	CASSQTSGGSYEQYF	TGTGCCAGCAGTCAGACTAGCGGGGGCTCCTACGAGCAGTACTTC
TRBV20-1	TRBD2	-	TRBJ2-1	CSAIQVERGYNEQFF	TGCAGTGCTATTCAGGTCGAGCGGGGATACAATGAGCAGTTCTTC
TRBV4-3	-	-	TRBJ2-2	CASSQARSLTNTGELFF	TGCGCCAGCAGCCAAGCCCGAAGCCTAACGAACACCGGGGAGCTGTTTTTT
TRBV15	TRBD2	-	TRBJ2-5	CATAREENQETQYF	TGTGCCACCGCGCGGGAGGAAAACCAAGAGACCCAGTACTTC
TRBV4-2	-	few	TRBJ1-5	CASSPKGDRHPEPQHF	TGTGCCAGCAGCCCCAAGGGAGACCGGCACCCAGAGCCCCAGCATTTT
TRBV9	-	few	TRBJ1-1	CASSDQFNTEAFF	TGTGCCAGCAGCGATCAGTTCAACACTGAAGCTTTCTTT
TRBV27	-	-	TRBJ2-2	CASRTLGGANTGELFF	TGTGCCAGCAGGACACTCGGTGGGGCGAACACCGGGGAGCTGTTTTTT